Listed below are T cell receptor beta chains from one sample, sequenced in a study of cytomegalovirus exposure and HLA in healthy donors. Profiling relied on immunoSEQ multiplex PCR, and the TCRdb table lists in-frame clones only, not all of them. The sample holds 180,000 or so clones, roughly four fifths seen once. The sample taken for sequencing was PBMCs. The source is a man younger than 35 in good health and CMV-seronegative. The conserved cysteine and the conserved F or W are not part of the CDR3 here. Clone size appears in some rows only: once, few, many, or a class for an expanded clone.

V	J	size	CDR3
TRBV27	TRBJ1-5	.	ASSFRGEDQPQH
TRBV29-1	TRBJ1-1	.	SVGGTGAQVAF
TRBV5-1	TRBJ2-7	.	ASSATGKVEEQY
TRBV4-2	TRBJ2-7	.	ASSQYGVYEQY
TRBV5-4	TRBJ2-1	.	ASSPPGSGDEQF
TRBV6-1	TRBJ2-7	.	ASSATAYEQY
TRBV30	TRBJ1-3	.	AWSVWGPGNTIY
TRBV7-9	TRBJ2-5	.	ASSPPRGGPNQETQY
TRBV6-5	TRBJ2-5	few	ASSFRGFGQETQY
TRBV4-2	TRBJ2-7	.	ASSQDPGTGGYEQY
TRBV9	TRBJ1-2	.	ASSVLTGEGYT
TRBV25-1	TRBJ2-7	once	ASSESPGQGSYEQY
TRBV28	TRBJ1-1	.	ASSGWTGSTNTEAF
TRBV29-1	TRBJ2-4	.	SVRAGGTGKNIQY
TRBV5-1	TRBJ2-1	.	ASGPTSASYNEQF
TRBV21-1	TRBJ1-5	few	ASSKRTGRNQPQH
TRBV5-1	TRBJ1-6	.	ASSLNAGGANSPLH
TRBV27	TRBJ1-1	.	ASSLYLVGVGTEAF
TRBV9	TRBJ2-2	.	ASSVVASGTGVYGGELF
TRBV6-5	TRBJ1-2	.	ASSPLPDRLT
TRBV7-9	TRBJ1-1	.	ASSHGFPMNTEAF
TRBV5-6	TRBJ2-5	once	ASSLQQETQY
TRBV14	TRBJ2-2	.	ASSQSPTARFRELF
TRBV6-5	TRBJ2-2	.	ASREREGHSGELF
TRBV28	TRBJ2-7	.	ASGQTGISYEQY
TRBV2	TRBJ2-7	.	ASNVGPGGGSEQY
TRBV10-3	TRBJ2-7	.	AISGRGYEQY
TRBV28	.	.	ASSLVDYEQY
TRBV5-1	TRBJ1-1	.	ASSLTGVSPNTEAF
TRBV6-4	TRBJ2-7	.	ASSDSYSIQPHEQY
TRBV28	TRBJ2-7	.	AALPGGSYEQY
TRBV7-3	TRBJ1-1	.	ASSPGAGLGGTEAF
TRBV28	TRBJ1-1	.	ASRSGWTEAF
TRBV5-1	.	.	ASSLSGGTRSYEQY
TRBV14	TRBJ2-5	few	ASSQALRETQY
TRBV7-6	TRBJ1-1	.	AVGSLTGRNTEAF